The 14 T cell receptor beta chains below were found in one sample sequenced in a study of blood T cell repertoires in COVID-19. Sequencing was performed with immunoSEQ multiplex PCR; in TCRdb, only in-frame clones are kept and a portion is missing. The table has more than 300,000 clones, roughly 90% seen once. Sequencing was done on a sample of PBMCs or T cells enriched from blood (not recorded which). All receptors derive from a woman younger than 45 who had been exposed to COVID-19.

This chain joins TRBV5-6 and TRBJ1-5; possible D gene TRBD1, 6 bases. The V end lost 2 bases, the J end lost 3 bases, and 12 bases lay between the germline ends. In germline, CDR1 is SGHDT, CDR2 YYEEEE. CDR3 size: 15 residues. CDR3 sequence reads: CASSFWGPNNQPQHF. The CDR3 DNA reads TGTGCCAGCAGCTTCTGGGGGCCTAACAATCAGCCCCAGCATTTT.

By proportion, this clone is large. The rearrangement joins TRBV7-9 to TRBJ2-1, with TRBD1 matching over 9 bases. This CDR3 comprises 16 residues. Germline lookup yields CDR1 SEHNR and CDR2 FQNEAQ (reference sequence). With V trimmed by 1 base and J by 4 bases, 5 bases remained unmatched. The CDR3 region has the DNA TGTGCCAGCAGCTTAGATGGGACAGGGTGGTACAATGAGCAGTTCTTC. Its protein is CASSLDGTGWYNEQFF.

This rearrangement joins TRBV7-2 to TRBJ1-1; D possibly corresponds to TRBD1 (5 bases). Germline CDR1 reads SGHTA; CDR2 reads FQGNSA. With 5 bases removed from V and 0 bases from J, the gap between germline ends came to 13 bases. CDR3 length: 15 amino acids. The CDR3 spells CASSSDSNMNTEAFF. Here the CDR3 DNA reads TGTGCCAGCAGCAGTGACAGCAACATGAACACTGAAGCTTTCTTT.

The gene calls are TRBV4-3 and TRBJ1-1, with a possible D match to TRBD1 (5 bases). Germline CDR1 LGHNA, CDR2 YSLEER. Deletions cut 1 base from V and 0 bases from J, with 9 bases between. The CDR3 runs 15 residues. The CDR3 is CASSQGGRLNTEAFF. The CDR3 nucleotides are TGCGCCAGCAGCCAAGGGGGCAGGCTGAACACTGAAGCTTTCTTT.

The genes are TRBV4-1 and TRBJ1-1, with D unclear. V was pared by 0 bases and J by 11 bases, with 13 bases between. Looked up from germline, CDR1 is MGHRA and CDR2 is YSYEKL. The CDR3 runs to 13 residues. The CDR3 bases are TGCGCCAGCAGCCAAGATCGAGTGGCTAGGGCTTTCTTT. Translated, it gives CASSQDRVARAFF.

In DNA form, the CDR3 reads TGTGCCAGCAGCCAAGGGGGGGGCAGGGAGATTGGCTACACCTTC. Encoded protein: CASSQGGGREIGYTF. The rearrangement joins TRBV3-1 (or the pseudogene TRBV3-2) to TRBJ1-2, with D perhaps TRBD1 (6 bases). Germline values: CDR1 LGHDT, CDR2 YNNKEL (reference sequence). CDR3 length: 15 residues. Deletions cut 1 base from V and 7 bases from J, with 16 bases between.

J is TRBJ1-3 and V is TRBV9; D remains ambiguous. The CDR3 loop spans 14 amino acids. V lost 4 bases and J 0 bases, leaving 8 bases between the germline ends. Germline V CDR1 and CDR2: SGDLS, YYNGEE. The CDR3, as DNA: TGTGCCAGCAGCCCCTCGTACTCTGGAAACACCATATATTTT. It encodes CASSPSYSGNTIYF.

The chain links TRBV19 to TRBJ1-6; a weak D match, TRBD1 (5 bases). Per germline, CDR1 LNHDA and CDR2 SQIVND (reference sequence). V was clipped by 5 bases and J by 11 bases, with 16 bases between them. CDR3 length: 14 residues. In DNA, the CDR3 is TGTGCCAGTAGTTTATCCGGACAACTCACACCCCTCCACTTT. As protein: CASSLSGQLTPLHF.

The V and J genes are TRBV5-1 and TRBJ2-3; D gene unclear. Germline lookup yields CDR1 SGHRS and CDR2 YFSETQ. The CDR3 loop spans 14 amino acids. V lost 0 bases and J 0 bases, leaving 5 bases between the germline ends. The CDR3 loop is CASSLGLSTDTQYF. CDR3 nucleotides: TGCGCCAGCAGCTTGGGTCTTAGCACAGATACGCAGTATTTT.

Worth noting for this clone: The junction does not match germline at one end; this may be a read error. The chain combines TRBV7-3 with TRBJ1-2; D might be TRBD1 (6 bases). Germline CDR1 and CDR2: SGHTA and FQGTGA. CDR3 length: 13 amino acids. The CDR3 spells CASSLGAGYGYTF. The CDR3 bases are TGTGCCAGTAGCTTGGGGGCGGGCTATGGCTACACCTTC.

As regards this clone: The sample holds other DNA sequences that translate to the same CDR3. The V call is TRBV10-3, the J call TRBJ1-1, with 8 positions matching TRBD1. The CDR3 sequence is 14 residues long. Germline lookup yields CDR1 ENHRY and CDR2 SYGVKD. V dropped 6 bases and J dropped 2; count of bases not matched to a gene: 5. The CDR3 region is CAIRGTGGNTEAFF. CDR3 DNA: TGTGCCATCAGGGGGACAGGCGGAAACACTGAAGCTTTCTTT.

The V and J genes are TRBV11-1 and TRBJ1-2; the D is unclear. The CDR3 is 13 residues long. Deletions cut 2 bases from V and 4 bases from J, with 8 bases between. CDR1 is SGHAT and CDR2 is FQDESV in the germline V gene (reference sequence). CDR3 amino acids: CASSLISSYGYTF. The CDR3 nucleotides read TGTGCCAGCAGCTTAATCTCCAGCTATGGCTACACCTTC.

The chain uses TRBV3-1 (or the pseudogene TRBV3-2) and TRBJ1-2, with D maybe TRBD1 (5 bases). Germline V gene data show CDR1 as LGHDT and CDR2 as YNNKEL (reference sequence). The CDR3 is 12 amino acids. The ends were cut back, 3 bases at V and 5 bases at J, with 7 bases in the middle. CDR3 DNA: TGTGCCAGCAGCCATCGGACATATGGCTACACCTTC. It specifies CASSHRTYGYTF.

V usage is TRBV4-3 and J usage is TRBJ1-3, with D possibly being TRBD1 (5 bases). The V gene lost 0 bases and the J gene lost 3 bases, with 12 bases spanning the gap. The CDR3 has 16 amino acids. Germline V gene data show CDR1 as LGHNA and CDR2 as YSLEER. CDR3 in DNA: TGCGCCAGCAGCCAAGATTCGGGGGAATATGGAAACACCATATATTTT. It encodes CASSQDSGEYGNTIYF.